This T cell receptor beta chain was profiled in a study of blood T cell repertoires in COVID-19. Looking at the study overall: Sample material is recorded as cDNA or gDNA derived from T cells, B-cell-depleted T cells, or PBMCs.

TCRdb's table, derived via immunoSEQ multiplex PCR, lists solely in-frame clones and lacks some. Among some 83,000 clones listed, about 78% were seen once. Trimming cost V 4 bases and J 1 base, with 8 bases left between them. CDR3 size: 13 residues. Per the germline V gene, CDR1 is SGHNT and CDR2 is YYREEE (reference sequence). This clone was seen only a few times. The clonotype originates from a woman of 80 years or more with acute or convalescent COVID-19. Specimen: peripheral blood. This chain uses TRBV5-4 with TRBJ1-2, with a tentative D call TRBD1 (6 bases). CDR3 DNA: TGTGCCAGCAGCCTGGACAGTAACTATGGCTACACCTTC. It yields the protein CASSLDSNYGYTF.